These T cell receptor beta chains were read from a single sample in a study of cytomegalovirus exposure and HLA in healthy donors. Sequenced by immunoSEQ multiplex PCR; TCRdb stores in-frame clones only, minus some. The data hold 150,000 to 200,000 clones, with approximately 77% observed a single time. Input material: PBMCs. The source is a male donor in good health and CMV-seropositive. Both conserved end residues are part of each CDR3. A D gene is named only where the DNA matches it firmly. Size values are once, few and many counts, or a class for expanded clones, and some rows have none.

TRBV5-8,TRBJ1-5,.,.,TGTGCCAGCAGCTTGGGGAGGCCGGATAGCAATCAGCCCCAGCATTTT,CASSLGRPDSNQPQHF
TRBV5-1,TRBJ2-7,.,TRBD2,TGCGCCAGCAGCTGGGGACTAGCGGGGAGACTTATCTTATACGAGCAGTACTTC,CASSWGLAGRLILYEQYF
TRBV7-2,TRBJ1-3,few,TRBD1,TGTGCCAGCAAAGGGGGCGCCGGGTACACCATATATTTT,CASKGGAGYTIYF
TRBV14,TRBJ1-5,.,.,TGTGCCAGCAGCCAAGAAAAGGGGCTAAGACAGCCCCAGCATTTT,CASSQEKGLRQPQHF
TRBV19,TRBJ1-2,.,.,TGTGCCAGTAGTGTCATAGTGGCTGCCAGGGCCGGCTACACCTTC,CASSVIVAARAGYTF
TRBV12-2,TRBJ2-4,.,.,TGTGCAAGTCGCTTATATGGCCAGACCGGGACCAAAAACATTCAGTACTTC,CASRLYGQTGTKNIQYF
TRBV2,TRBJ2-1,.,TRBD1,TGTGCCAGTCGAAGGTCGGGACAGGGGTTCGATGAGCAGTTCTTC,CASRRSGQGFDEQFF
TRBV7-3,TRBJ2-1,.,.,TGTGCCAGCAGCTTAGACAGGTCGTCCAATGAGCAGTTCTTC,CASSLDRSSNEQFF
TRBV27,TRBJ2-6,.,TRBD1,TGTGCCAGCAAAGGGACAGGCCACTCTGGGGCCAACGTCCTGACTTTC,CASKGTGHSGANVLTF
TRBV7-2,TRBJ1-1,.,.,TGTGCCAGCAGCTTACGGGGGGATTACACTGAAGCTTTCTTT,CASSLRGDYTEAFF
TRBV9,TRBJ1-3,.,.,TGTGCCAGCAGCGTCCGAGGCGACGTCTCTGGAAACACCATATATTTT,CASSVRGDVSGNTIYF
TRBV7-3,TRBJ1-1,.,.,TGTGCCAGCAGCTTAGCGGGAGCGAACACTGAAGCTTTCTTT,CASSLAGANTEAFF
TRBV11-3,TRBJ2-5,.,TRBD1,TGTGCCAGCAGCTTAGGGGGGTGGGACAGAGGAGCAGAGACCCAGTACTTC,CASSLGGWDRGAETQYF
TRBV4-3,TRBJ1-1,.,TRBD1,TGCGCCAGCAGCCCCGGACAGGGCCTTGAAGCTTTCTTT,CASSPGQGLEAFF
TRBV29-1,TRBJ1-4,few,.,TGCAGCGTTGAGGGGCAGAAAGAATCTAATGAAAAACTGTTTTTT,CSVEGQKESNEKLFF
TRBV5-5,TRBJ2-6,.,TRBD2,TGTGCCAGCAGCGGAGCGGGGCTGCTACACGTCCTGACTTTC,CASSGAGLLHVLTF
TRBV27,TRBJ1-5,few,.,TGTGCCAGCAGTTTAGGAGGGTATAGCAATCAGCCCCAGCATTTT,CASSLGGYSNQPQHF
TRBV7-9,TRBJ2-7,.,.,TGTGCCAGCAGCTCCTCGCCGCAGGAATACGAGCAGTACTTC,CASSSSPQEYEQYF
TRBV29-1,TRBJ2-5,.,.,TGCAGCGTTGTACTAGGGGGAGAGACCCAGTACTTC,CSVVLGGETQYF
TRBV5-1,TRBJ1-4,few,.,TGCGCCAGCAGCTTGACCCCCGGGAATGAAAAACTGTTTTTT,CASSLTPGNEKLFF